The rows below give T cell receptor beta chains drawn from one sample of a study of blood T cell repertoires in COVID-19. Repertoires were generated with immunoSEQ multiplex PCR, while TCRdb's copy carries only in-frame clones and drops some. The sample yields about 210,000 clones, roughly 82% seen once. What was sequenced was peripheral blood. The receptors originated from a middle-aged woman with acute or convalescent COVID-19. CDR3s include the opening cysteine and the closing phenylalanine or tryptophan. Fields, in order: V gene, CDR3 length, CDR3 protein.

>TRBV9|16
CASSPRGLASTDTQYF
>TRBV11-2|17
CASSFTVTGTGFYEQYF
>TRBV2|15
CASNRGRPSNQPQHF
>TRBV25-1|15
CASSAGRESNQPQHF
>TRBV10-3|14
CAIRASGSAYEQYF
>TRBV7-8|17
CASSFLTGSSRNEKLFF
>TRBV6-5|13
CASSYPDSKEQYF
>TRBV7-6|16
CASSPQGRQLHYEQYF
>TRBV5-4|14
CASSLVAEPDTQYF
>TRBV12-3/TRBV12-4|13
CASSLYSDSPLHF
>TRBV7-9|16
CASSQTSGASSYEQYF
>TRBV14|14
CASSPLLATDTQYF
>TRBV5-6|18
CASSWGLAGDHTAYEQYF
>TRBV2|15
CASSEVGTRVETQYF
>TRBV7-2|13
CASSLGLGDEQYF
>TRBV2|15
CASSELAGGSYEQYF
>TRBV19|14
CASSIRGQNTEAFF
>TRBV9|14
CASSVSSTYNEQFF
>TRBV6-2/TRBV6-3|15
CASSYGLAGAGELFF
>TRBV5-1|18
CASCRTSGTFANTGELFF
>TRBV19|14
CASSLGTGQETQYF
>TRBV6-6|13
CASSYSRESGYTF
>TRBV11-3|12
CASGQGVSEQFF
>TRBV24-1|15
CATAPTGTAADTQYF
>TRBV7-2|15
CASSASGGASHEQFF
>TRBV7-9|12
CANREGTSEQYF